These T cell receptor beta chains were read from a single sample in a study of vaccination effects on CD4 cells after COVID-19. Profiled with immunoSEQ multiplex PCR; TCRdb holds only in-frame clones, not every one. The sample has 30,000 to 35,000 clones, approximately 78% seen once. No antigen is known for these receptors. The sample consisted of CD4+ T cells from PBMCs cultured with a peptide pool, taken before COVID-19 vaccination. The origin of the receptors is a human donor who had a prior SARS-CoV-2 infection. Each CDR3 is given with its conserved first and last residue. The D gene is left open where the match is weak. Rows may omit the clone size; those that give it use once, few, many or a size class.

NA	NA	TRBV2	TRBJ2-7	TGTGCCAGCAGTGTGACGCAGGGGATGGGGTACGAGCAGTACTTC	CASSVTQGMGYEQYF
NA	TRBD2	TRBV6-6	TRBJ2-5	TGTGCCAGCAGAGGGGGTAGCGGGGGTACCCAAGAGACCCAGTACTTC	CASRGGSGGTQETQYF
few	TRBD2	TRBV5-1	TRBJ2-5	TGCGCCAGCAGCTGGGGACTAGCGGGGACCCAAGAGACCCAGTACTTC	CASSWGLAGTQETQYF
NA	NA	TRBV4-2	TRBJ2-7	TGTGCCAGCAGCCGGAGTGTTACCCGCGCCTCCTACGAGCAGTACTTC	CASSRSVTRASYEQYF
NA	NA	TRBV7-2	TRBJ2-7	TGTGCCAGCAGCTTAGAAGCTAGCTATCTCGACGAGCAGTACTTC	CASSLEASYLDEQYF
NA	NA	TRBV7-8	TRBJ2-1	TGTGCCAGCAGCTTAGCGCCCAGCACCTACAATGAGCAGTTCTTC	CASSLAPSTYNEQFF
NA	TRBD1	TRBV6-1	TRBJ1-1	TGTGCCAGCAGTGAAGGGGACAGGGCGTACACTGAAGCTTTCTTT	CASSEGDRAYTEAFF
few	TRBD2	TRBV28	TRBJ2-7	TGTGCCAGCAGTTTAGGACTAGCGGGAGTTTACGAGCAGTACTTC	CASSLGLAGVYEQYF
NA	NA	TRBV2	TRBJ2-7	TGTGCCAGCAGTGTCTACGAGCAGTACTTC	CASSVYEQYF
NA	TRBD1	TRBV5-4	TRBJ2-7	TGTGCCAGCAGTTCCGGGACAGGGGGCTTTAACGAGCAGTACTTC	CASSSGTGGFNEQYF
once	NA	TRBV28	TRBJ2-1	TGTGCCAGCTTTACCCCGAACAATGAGCAGTTCTTC	CASFTPNNEQFF
NA	NA	TRBV6-2/TRBV6-3	TRBJ2-5	TGTGCCAGCACCCCTTGGACAGACCAAGAGACCCAGTACTTC	CASTPWTDQETQYF
NA	NA	TRBV11-3	TRBJ2-5	TGTGCCAGCAGCTTAGATGTCAGGGCGGAGACCCAGTACTTC	CASSLDVRAETQYF
NA	NA	TRBV4-1	TRBJ1-1	TGCGCCAGCAGCCAGAGACCAGGGAGTCTAGAAGCTTTCTTT	CASSQRPGSLEAFF
NA	NA	TRBV11-2	TRBJ2-3	TGTGCCAGCAGCTTTGCTTCCGGGGGACTCACAGATACGCAGTATTTT	CASSFASGGLTDTQYF
NA	NA	TRBV7-3	TRBJ1-6	TGTGCCAGCAGCTTCTCGGGGATTAATTCACCCCTCCACTTT	CASSFSGINSPLHF
few	TRBD2	TRBV4-3	TRBJ2-2	TGCGCCAGCGGCTTACTAGCGGGAGAGGCCGGGGAGCTGTTTTTT	CASGLLAGEAGELFF
few	TRBD1	TRBV5-1	TRBJ2-7	TGCGCCAGCAGCCATGGACAGGTCGTCTACGAGCAGTACTTC	CASSHGQVVYEQYF
NA	NA	TRBV7-2	TRBJ1-5	TGTGCCAGCAGCTTATCCAACCATCAGCCCCAGCATTTT	CASSLSNHQPQHF
NA	NA	TRBV11-2	TRBJ1-6	TGTGCCAGCAGCTCCCGGGACGGATATTCACCCCTCCACTTT	CASSSRDGYSPLHF
few	NA	TRBV5-8	TRBJ2-7	TGTGCCAGCAGCCCACCCTACTTCCACGAGCAGTACTTC	CASSPPYFHEQYF
NA	NA	TRBV2	TRBJ2-5	TGTGCCAGCAGGCGGGATCAAGAGACCCAGTACTTC	CASRRDQETQYF
few	NA	TRBV9	TRBJ2-7	TGTGCCAGCAGCGTCACAGGGAACTCCTACGAGCAGTACTTC	CASSVTGNSYEQYF
NA	NA	TRBV4-1	TRBJ1-2	TGCGCCAGCAGCCAAGACGACTGGGGCCTGGGTGGCTACACCTTC	CASSQDDWGLGGYTF
NA	TRBD1	TRBV19	TRBJ2-7	TGTGCCAGTAGTACTATACAGGGGCCTCGCTACGAGCAGTACTTC	CASSTIQGPRYEQYF
NA	NA	TRBV27	TRBJ1-5	TGTGCCAGCAGTTTAATTAATCGGGTTTTGGGTCCCCAGCATTTT	CASSLINRVLGPQHF
once	TRBD1	TRBV5-1	TRBJ2-5	TGCGCCAGCAGCCCGGGGACAGCCGGAGAGACCCAGTACTTC	CASSPGTAGETQYF
NA	NA	TRBV5-1	TRBJ2-3	TGCGCCAGCAGCTTTTTCAGGCCGCGAAGCACAGATACGCAGTATTTT	CASSFFRPRSTDTQYF
NA	TRBD1	TRBV5-1	TRBJ2-7	TGCGCCAGCAGCTTGGTATTGACAGGGTCCTACGAGCAGTACTTC	CASSLVLTGSYEQYF
NA	NA	TRBV5-1	TRBJ1-5	TGCGCCAGCAGCTTCGGGGGGCTAGGTAGCAATCAGCCCCAGCATTTT	CASSFGGLGSNQPQHF
NA	NA	TRBV4-1	TRBJ2-5	TGCGCCAGCAGCCAAGATGGGCGGGACCTACCCACAGAGACCCAGTACTTC	CASSQDGRDLPTETQYF
NA	NA	TRBV5-1	TRBJ2-3	TGCGCCAGCAGCCCCTCCGGGGACCTCACAGATACGCAGTATTTT	CASSPSGDLTDTQYF
NA	TRBD1	TRBV27	TRBJ2-7	TGTGCCAGCAGTTTATCCGGGACAGGGGCCCCCTACGAGCAGTACTTC	CASSLSGTGAPYEQYF
NA	NA	TRBV3-1/TRBV3-2	TRBJ2-5	TGTGCCAGCAGCCAAGGGGGCCAAGAGACCCAGTACTTC	CASSQGGQETQYF
NA	NA	TRBV5-1	TRBJ2-1	TGCGCCAGCAGCTTGCCCGGAAATGAGCAGTTCTTC	CASSLPGNEQFF
NA	NA	TRBV5-6	TRBJ2-2	TGTGCCAGCAGCTTCGGCGTGGTTCAGGTTGCATCGGCCGGGGAGCTGTTTTTT	CASSFGVVQVASAGELFF
NA	TRBD2	TRBV2	TRBJ2-3	TGTGCCAGCAGGACTCCCTTTAGCGGGGGAGCAGATACGCAGTATTTT	CASRTPFSGGADTQYF
NA	NA	TRBV5-1	TRBJ1-1	TGCGCCAGCAGCTTTTTGCCGGGGACTGAAGCTTTCTTT	CASSFLPGTEAFF
once	TRBD2	TRBV3-1/TRBV3-2	TRBJ2-3	TGTGCCAGCAGCCTCATGACTAGCTATACGCAGTATTTT	CASSLMTSYTQYF
NA	NA	TRBV2	TRBJ2-7	TGTGCCAGCAGTGAAGACAATATCCACGAGCAGTACTTC	CASSEDNIHEQYF
NA	NA	TRBV7-2	TRBJ1-2	TGTGCCAGCAGACTCCCACCGAACTATGGCTACACCTTC	CASRLPPNYGYTF
NA	NA	TRBV11-2	TRBJ2-1	TGTGCCAGCAGCTTAAGAGGGGGAATAGGTCACAATGAGCAGTTCTTC	CASSLRGGIGHNEQFF
medium-sized	NA	TRBV19	TRBJ1-5	TGTGCCAGTAGTTCCGGGACGCCTAGCAATCAGCCCCAGCATTTT	CASSSGTPSNQPQHF
NA	TRBD1	TRBV19	TRBJ1-2	TGTGCCAGTAAAGCGTTACCTGGGACAGGGGGCATTGAGGATGGCTACACCTTC	CASKALPGTGGIEDGYTF
NA	NA	TRBV19	TRBJ2-6	TGTGCCAGTAGTCCAGACTCTGGGGCCAACGTCCTGACTTTC	CASSPDSGANVLTF
NA	NA	TRBV5-4	TRBJ1-2	TGTGCCAGCAGCTCGGTACAGGGCCCTTATGGCTACACCTTC	CASSSVQGPYGYTF